Each of the 20 T cell receptor beta chains below was sequenced from the same sample in a study of regulatory T cells in long-lasting Graves disease. The TCR beta library used iRepertoire HTBI primers with Arm-PCR amplification of CDR3. In TCRdb, the multiplex PCR reads were re-called with MiXCR into one record per CDR3 protein. The repertoire holds about 540,000 distinct CDR3 sequences, with 13% as singletons. As to time point: newly diagnosed GD, antithyroid drugs for less than 3 months. PBMCs provided the RNA from which the TCR library was made. These data are also associated with another study on T cells in Graves' hyperthyroidism and ophthalmopathy.

The material sequenced was peripheral blood mononuclear cells (PBMCs), taken at new diagnosis, from a patient treated with antithyroid drugs. Receptors were obtained from a man aged 25-45 years with Graves disease.

V and J are TRBV20-1 and TRBJ1-3; possible D gene TRBD1, 6 bases. CDR3 length: 14 residues. CDR1 DFQATT and CDR2 SNEGSKA come from the germline V gene (reference sequence). V lost 2 bases and J lost 0, with 8 bases in between. CDR3 region: CSARQGNSGNTIYF. The CDR3 region has the DNA TGCAGTGCTAGACAGGGGAACTCTGGAAACACCATATATTTT.

The table lists this clonotype with many counts. The genes are TRBV20-1 and TRBJ2-1, with 9 positions matching TRBD2. Germline CDR1 and CDR2: DFQATT and SNEGSKA (reference sequence). The CDR3 runs to 13 residues. DNA for the CDR3: TGCAGAGTAGCGGGAGACGACTACAATGAGCAGTTCTTC. Translating it yields CRVAGDDYNEQFF.

This clonotype was recorded many times. V is TRBV13 and J is TRBJ2-5, with D perhaps matching TRBD1 (6 bases). Trimming took off 4 bases at V and 3 bases at J, with 9 bases between the two ends. This CDR3 is built from 13 residues. CDR1 is PRHDT and CDR2 is FYEKMQ in the germline V gene (reference sequence). CDR3 sequence (DNA): TGTGCCAGCAGCTCCAGGGGAGAAGAGACCCAGTACTTC. It yields the protein CASSSRGEETQYF. Looking up the rest from reference TRBV13 and TRBJ2-5 gives the full variable domain: AAGVIQSPRHLIKEKRETATLKCYPIPRHDTVYWYQQGPGQDPQFLISFYEKMQSDKGSIPDRFSAQQFSDYHSELNMSSLELGDSALYFCASSSRGEETQYFGPGTRLLVL.

The sample holds many counts of this clonotype. The J gene is TRBJ2-1, the V gene TRBV13; TRBD2 matches 12 bases. Germline V lookup: CDR1 PRHDT, CDR2 FYEKMQ (reference sequence). Losses at the gene ends were 10 bases for V and 9 bases for J; bases not matched to a gene: 7. The CDR3 contains 13 residues. The CDR3 DNA follows: TGTGCCACGACTAGCGGGAGTGTCAGTGAGCAGTTCTTC. It codes for CATTSGSVSEQFF.

This clonotype came up many times. The chain joins TRBV2 to TRBJ2-7, with TRBD2 as a possible D gene (6 bases). Germline CDR1 SNHLY, CDR2 FYNNEI. The CDR3 loop spans 14 amino acids. V gave up 6 bases and J gave up 1 base, with 13 bases separating them. The CDR3 loop reads CASSGSGGSYEQYF. The CDR3 nucleotides read TGTGCCAGCAGCGGGAGTGGGGGGTCCTACGAGCAGTACTTC.

This clonotype was counted at least ten times. The chain carries TRBV7-2 and TRBJ2-7; D call uncertain. CDR3 length: 12 residues. CDR1 and CDR2 from the germline V gene are SGHTA and FQGNSA. The ends were cut back, 4 bases at V and 0 bases at J, with 4 bases in the middle. The CDR3 DNA is TGTGCCAGCAGCTGGATCTCCTACGAGCAGTACTTC. This gives the protein CASSWISYEQYF. Variable domain in full (rest from reference TRBV7-2 and TRBJ2-7): GAGVSQSPSNKVTEKGKDVELRCDPISGHTALYWYRQSLGQGLEFLIYFQGNSAPDKSGLPSDRFSAERTGGSVSTLTIQRTQQEDSAVYLCASSWISYEQYFGPGTRLTVT.

This clonotype was seen only a few times. This sequence joins TRBV3-1 and TRBJ2-1, with D uncertain. Germline V CDR1 and CDR2: LGHDT, YNNKEL (reference sequence). Trimming stripped 2 bases from V and 9 bases from J, with 14 bases between. The CDR3 loop spans 14 amino acids. This CDR3 reads CASSQRAVLAEQFF. CDR3 coding DNA: TGTGCCAGCAGCCAACGTGCGGTCTTAGCTGAGCAGTTCTTC.

This clonotype was observed a handful of times. The rearrangement joins TRBV5-4 to TRBJ1-2; 8 bases fit TRBD1. With V trimmed by 0 bases and J by 13 bases, 8 bases remained unmatched. Germline assignment: CDR1 SGHNT and CDR2 YYREEE (reference sequence). The CDR3 spans 13 residues. The CDR3 DNA follows: TGTGCCAGCAGCTTGGGACAGGGGTGGGTTGGCACCTTC. As protein: CASSLGQGWVGTF.

This clonotype was seen ten or more times. CDR3 sequence reads: CASKDRGDNTEAFF. As DNA, the CDR3 is TGTGCCAGCAAAGACAGGGGAGATAACACTGAAGCTTTCTTT. This sequence joins TRBV7-3 and TRBJ1-1; TRBD1 matches at 8 bases. The CDR3 runs 14 residues. The V and J ends lost 7 bases and 2 bases, in that order; junction bases with no gene match: 6. Germline V CDR1 and CDR2: SGHTA, FQGTGA.

On this clonotype: A read error may be the cause here, since a much bigger clone is one base away. J is TRBJ1-2 and V is TRBV3-1; maybe TRBD1 (6 bases). The CDR3 length is 14 residues. Germline V gives CDR1 LGHDT, CDR2 YNNKEL (reference sequence). The DNA for the CDR3 is TGTGCCGGCAGCCAAGACAACAGGGCCTATGGCTACACCTTC. Amino acid sequence: CAGSQDNRAYGYTF.

This clonotype showed up just a few times. The V gene is TRBV28, the J gene TRBJ1-4; 8 bases fit TRBD1. This CDR3 has 15 amino acids. Germline-derived CDR1 and CDR2 are MDHEN and SYDVKM. Trimming took 6 bases from V and 6 from J; bases not matched to a gene: 9. CDR3 protein: CASRPYRGGDEKLFF. The CDR3 DNA reads as TGTGCCAGCAGGCCCTACAGGGGGGGAGATGAAAAACTGTTTTTT.

Of note for this clonotype: Possible read error: a much larger clone is one base away. The DNA for the CDR3 is TGTGCCAGCAGTTACTACAGGGTGCGGGGTGAAAAACTGTTTTTT. It is translated as CASSYYRVRGEKLFF. The V gene is TRBV6-9, the J gene TRBJ1-4, with a possible D match to TRBD1 (6 bases). Germline CDR1 reads MNHGY; CDR2 reads SVAAGI. The CDR3 covers 15 residues. V lost 3 bases, J lost 7 bases, and 15 bases lay in between.

In its sample, this clonotype was seen a few times. The CDR3 region is CSATGTSGSNEQFF. The CDR3 DNA is TGCAGTGCTACCGGGACTAGCGGGAGTAATGAGCAGTTCTTC. This chain joins TRBV20-1 and TRBJ2-1, with 14 bases aligning to TRBD2. Unmatched junction bases numbered 3, after V lost 4 bases and J lost 7 bases. Germline V gene lookup returns CDR1 DFQATT and CDR2 SNEGSKA (reference sequence). There are 14 residues in the CDR3.

The V and J genes are TRBV15 and TRBJ1-4, with TRBD1 matching over 7 bases. The CDR3 covers 15 residues. Trimming at V came to 1 base and at J to 4 bases, leaving 3 bases not matched to a gene. Germline-derived CDR1 and CDR2 are LNHNV and YYDKDF (reference sequence). The CDR3, as DNA: TGTGCCACCAGCAGAGCGGGACAGTATAATGAAAAACTGTTTTTT. It is translated as CATSRAGQYNEKLFF.

This clonotype was observed at least ten times. The V call is TRBV24-1, the J call TRBJ1-5; D remains unclear. The CDR3 runs to 13 residues. The V gene's germline CDR1 is KGHDR and CDR2 SFDVKD. The V end was cut by 4 bases, the J end by 5 bases, with 8 bases between. The CDR3 here is CATSDRTYQPQHF. The DNA of the CDR3 is TGTGCCACCAGTGACAGAACATATCAGCCCCAGCATTTT.

This clonotype occurred many times. The chain is built from TRBV28 and TRBJ2-7; D is uncertain. Deletions cut 2 bases from V and 0 bases from J, with 14 bases between. Germline V gene data show CDR1 as MDHEN and CDR2 as SYDVKM. This CDR3 has 16 amino acids. The CDR3 loop is CASSLGLGLGSYEQYF. The CDR3 bases are TGTGCCAGCAGTTTAGGTTTGGGGTTGGGCTCCTACGAGCAGTACTTC.

A few counts support this clonotype. The rearrangement links TRBV19 to TRBJ2-1, with D possibly TRBD1 on 6 matching bases. Germline-derived CDR1 and CDR2 are LNHDA and SQIVND (reference sequence). With 3 bases removed from V and 6 bases from J, the gap between germline ends came to 9 bases. This CDR3 comprises 13 residues. The CDR3 DNA is TGTGCCAGTAGTATGGGGACAAGCAATGAGCAGTTCTTC. Protein: CASSMGTSNEQFF.

The CDR3 sequence is CASSIRRQNLADTQYF. In DNA form, the CDR3 reads TGTGCCAGTAGTATACGGCGACAAAATTTGGCAGATACGCAGTATTTT. V and J are TRBV19 and TRBJ2-3; D call uncertain. V was clipped by 2 bases and J by 4 bases, with 16 bases between them. Germline V lookup: CDR1 LNHDA, CDR2 SQIVND (reference sequence). The CDR3 covers 16 residues.

This clonotype came up a few times. A much larger clone is a single base away; this may be a read error. The rearrangement uses TRBV11-2 and TRBJ2-5; the D gene could be TRBD1 or TRBD2 (5 bases each). V was trimmed by 6 bases and J by 7 bases, leaving 15 bases between them. The CDR3 loop spans 13 amino acids. Germline CDR1 SGHAT, CDR2 FQNNGV. The chain's CDR3 is CASRPPARGTQYF. In DNA, the CDR3 is TGTGCCAGCAGACCACCAGCGAGGGGGACCCAGTACTTC.

The CDR3 region has the DNA TGTGCCAGCAGCTCTGGTAGTGAGCAGTTCTTC. Translated, it gives CASSSGSEQFF. The rearrangement uses TRBV7-6 and TRBJ2-1; D ambiguous. V gave up 4 bases and J gave up 9 bases, with 7 bases separating them. CDR3 length: 11 residues. Germline-derived CDR1 and CDR2 are SGHVS and FNYEAQ.